These 22 T cell receptor beta chains share one sample of origin, sequenced in a study of T cells in Graves' hyperthyroidism and ophthalmopathy. Amplification yielded TCR beta CDR3 regions, with RNA transcripts as the source. An initial round of RT-PCR targeting the TCR CDR3 relied on the HTBI primer set. Each CDR3 protein is one row after TCRdb ran MiXCR on the multiplex PCR reads. The sample carries approximately 600,000 distinct CDR3 sequences, about 15% recorded once. The sequenced sample was blood. The receptors stem from a woman between 40 and 50 years old with Graves' ophthalmopathy.

This clonotype was picked up a small number of times. This chain links TRBV30 with TRBJ1-1; maybe TRBD1 (5 bases). Germline lookup yields CDR1 GTSNPN and CDR2 SVGIG (reference sequence). The CDR3 contains 13 residues. V lost 2 bases, J lost 0 bases, and 7 bases lay in between. The CDR3 is CAWSKGMNTEAFF. CDR3 nucleotides: TGTGCCTGGAGTAAGGGGATGAACACTGAAGCTTTCTTT.

This clonotype came up many times. This chain uses TRBV3-1 with TRBJ1-2; TRBD1 aligns across 8 bases. V lost 6 bases to trimming and J lost 2 bases; unmatched junction nucleotides: 2. Germline V CDR1 and CDR2: LGHDT, YNNKEL (reference sequence). CDR3 size: 13 residues. Written as DNA, the CDR3 is TGTGCCAGCAGACGGACAGGGAACTATGGCTACACCTTC. It is translated as CASRRTGNYGYTF.

The V call is TRBV5-4, the J call TRBJ2-5, with 7 bases lining up with TRBD2. V lost 0 bases and J lost 5; bases outside the gene matches: 10. This CDR3 has 16 amino acids. From germline, CDR1 is SGHNT and CDR2 YYREEE (reference sequence). The CDR3: CASSLASGNPRETQYF. Written as DNA, the CDR3 is TGTGCCAGCAGCTTGGCCAGCGGGAACCCTCGGGAGACCCAGTACTTC.

This chain connects TRBV4-1 to TRBJ2-7; TRBD1 is a possible D gene (6 bases). Germline V gene lookup returns CDR1 MGHRA and CDR2 YSYEKL. The CDR3 has 15 residues. With 4 bases removed from V and 3 bases from J, the gap between germline ends came to 16 bases. CDR3 sequence: CASSRINTGIYEQYF. The CDR3 DNA follows: TGCGCCAGCAGCCGCATCAATACAGGGATCTACGAGCAGTACTTC.

Comment on this clonotype: This sequence may be a read error, since a much larger clone differs from it by one base. J is TRBJ2-2 and V is TRBV2, with 15 bases identical to TRBD2. CDR1 and CDR2 from the germline V gene are SNHLY and FYNNEI. The CDR3 contains 16 residues. The CDR3 nucleotides read TGTGCCAGCAGCGGGACTAGCGGGAGGAACACCGGGGAGCTGCTTTTT. Translated: CASSGTSGRNTGELLF.

This clonotype has just a few counts. This chain uses TRBV29-1 with TRBJ2-7, with unresolved D. Per the germline V gene, CDR1 is SQVTM and CDR2 is ANQGSEA. This CDR3 spans 13 amino acids. With 0 bases removed from V and 2 bases from J, the gap between germline ends came to 8 bases. The CDR3 is CSVEEDNTYEQYF. DNA for the CDR3: TGCAGCGTTGAAGAAGACAATACCTACGAGCAGTACTTC.

In this sample, this clonotype turned up a few times. The rearrangement links TRBV7-3 to TRBJ1-1, with a tentative D call TRBD1 (5 bases). Germline V gives CDR1 SGHTA, CDR2 FQGTGA. V lost 1 base and J 3 bases, leaving 12 bases between the germline ends. This CDR3 contains 15 residues. This chain's CDR3 is CASSLKGVGDTEAFF. DNA for the CDR3: TGTGCCAGCAGCTTAAAAGGGGTAGGGGACACTGAAGCTTTCTTT. Based on the CDR3 plus reference TRBV7-3 and TRBJ1-1, the full variable domain is GAGVSQTPSNKVTEKGKYVELRCDPISGHTALYWYRQSLGQGPEFLIYFQGTGAADDSGLPNDRFFAVRPEGSVSTLKIQRTERGDSAVYLCASSLKGVGDTEAFFGQGTRLTVV.

J is TRBJ1-1 and V is TRBV4-1; possible D gene TRBD1, 5 bases. V was clipped by 1 base and J by 1 base, with 10 bases between them. CDR1 MGHRA and CDR2 YSYEKL come from the germline V gene. The length of the CDR3 is 15 residues. CDR3 coding DNA: TGCGCCAGCAGCCAAGGACCAGGGCCGAACACTGAAGCTTTCTTT. It translates to CASSQGPGPNTEAFF.

The chain combines TRBV28 with TRBJ2-7, with unresolved D. CDR3 length: 13 amino acids. V lost 8 bases to trimming and J lost 1 base, with 12 bases between them. Germline assignment: CDR1 MDHEN and CDR2 SYDVKM. The CDR3 bases are TGTGCCAGCGTCCCGGGCCGTTCCTACGAGCAGTACTTC. This encodes CASVPGRSYEQYF.

J is TRBJ2-5 and V is TRBV29-1, with 11 bases that match TRBD1. V trimming: 8 bases; J trimming: 5 bases; junction bases outside the gene matches: 10. The CDR3 has 14 amino acids. Germline V CDR1 and CDR2: SQVTM, ANQGSEA. CDR3 in DNA: TGCAGCACCCGGGACAGGGGGGTTATTGAGACCCAGTACTTC. Amino acid sequence: CSTRDRGVIETQYF.

There are a few counts of this clonotype. This rearrangement joins TRBV15 to TRBJ2-5, with D hard to call. The germline CDR1 and CDR2 sequences are LNHNV and YYDKDF (reference sequence). This CDR3 has 14 residues. V was cut by 4 bases and J by 5 bases, with 14 bases left in between. This chain's CDR3 is CATSTVSSWETQYF. The DNA of the CDR3 is TGTGCCACCAGCACTGTTAGCTCGTGGGAGACCCAGTACTTC.

This clonotype appeared many times. CDR3 sequence reads: CASSEAVGYYEQYF. The CDR3 DNA reads as TGTGCCAGCAGTGAAGCCGTCGGATACTACGAGCAGTACTTC. The rearrangement joins TRBV6-1 to TRBJ2-7, with unresolved D. Germline assignment: CDR1 MNHNS and CDR2 SASEGT. The germline V and J ends were trimmed by 0 bases and 3 bases, with 9 bases remaining between them. There are 14 residues in the CDR3.

This clonotype came up many times. The chain has TRBV28 and TRBJ1-3; the match to TRBD1 covers 12 bases. From germline, CDR1 is MDHEN and CDR2 SYDVKM. The V gene end was trimmed by 4 bases and the J gene end by 3 bases; junction bases not matched to a gene: 4. The CDR3 covers 16 residues. Here the CDR3 DNA reads TGTGCCAGCAGTTCGGGACAGGGGGCCGGTGGAAACACCATATATTTT. Protein: CASSSGQGAGGNTIYF.

This clonotype has at least ten counts. The V and J genes are TRBV5-1 and TRBJ1-2; possible D gene TRBD1, 6 bases. Per germline, CDR1 SGHRS and CDR2 YFSETQ. Trimming took 2 bases from V and 6 from J, leaving 17 bases between them. The CDR3 spans 15 residues. The CDR3 loop is CASSLSSGQTNGYTF. The DNA for the CDR3 is TGCGCCAGCAGCTTATCCTCCGGACAGACCAATGGCTACACCTTC.

The V call is TRBV6-5, the J call TRBJ1-2; D is perhaps TRBD1 (5 bases). The germline V gene encodes CDR1 MNHEY and CDR2 SVGAGI. CDR3 length equals 15 residues. Deletions cut 2 bases from V and 4 bases from J, with 14 bases between. CDR3 coding DNA: TGTGCCAGCAGTTACGGGGCCTACGACTCCTATGGCTACACCTTC. Amino acid sequence: CASSYGAYDSYGYTF.

This clonotype has more than one count but fewer than ten. The chain recombines TRBV29-1 with TRBJ2-3, with D possibly TRBD2 on 6 matching bases. Trimming cost V 7 bases and J 2 bases, with 7 bases left between them. The CDR3 consists of 11 residues. CDR1 and CDR2 (germline): SQVTM, ANQGSEA. CDR3 sequence: CSGRATDTQYF. The CDR3 DNA sequence: TGCAGCGGGAGGGCCACAGATACGCAGTATTTT.

This clonotype was detected a few times. The V gene is TRBV7-2, the J gene TRBJ2-2, with 9 bases identical to TRBD1. There are 14 residues in the CDR3. Germline-derived CDR1 and CDR2 are SGHTA and FQGNSA. V was pared by 5 bases and J by 8 bases, with 6 bases of the junction left unmatched. DNA of the CDR3: TGTGCCAGCAGCCTAGGGACAGGGTTGGGGGAGCTGTTTTTT. Amino acids: CASSLGTGLGELFF.

This clonotype has ten or more counts. The chain has TRBV5-6 and TRBJ2-7; TRBD1 or TRBD2 may be the D gene (5 bases each). Per the germline V gene, CDR1 is SGHDT and CDR2 is YYEEEE. Trimming shortened V by 2 bases and J by 7 bases, and 16 bases separated the two germline ends. This CDR3 spans 14 amino acids. For the CDR3, the DNA is TGTGCCAGCAGCTTTATACGTGGGGGAGAGGAGCAGTACTTC. Its translation: CASSFIRGGEEQYF.

The sample holds many counts of this clonotype. The gene calls are TRBV27 and TRBJ1-1, with D perhaps matching TRBD1 (5 bases). The V gene's germline CDR1 is MNHEY and CDR2 SMNVEV (reference sequence). V was cut by 5 bases and J by 4 bases, with 17 bases left in between. This CDR3 contains 15 residues. In DNA form, the CDR3 reads TGTGCCAGCAGTCCCCTCGGGGCGGAGGGCACTGAAGCTTTCTTT. It codes for CASSPLGAEGTEAFF.

Many counts were recorded for this clonotype. The rearrangement joins TRBV6-1 to TRBJ1-5; 7 bases are shared with TRBD1. V dropped 10 bases and J dropped 2; count of bases not matched to a gene: 8. This CDR3 contains 14 residues. Germline CDR1 is MNHNS and CDR2 is SASEGT. DNA of the CDR3: TGTGCCACCTGGGAGGGGGCCGGCAATCAGCCCCAGCATTTT. Translating it yields CATWEGAGNQPQHF.

This clonotype came up many times. The chain is built from TRBV19 and TRBJ2-7; maybe TRBD2 (5 bases). The CDR3 consists of 16 residues. The germline V gene has CDR1 LNHDA and CDR2 SQIVND (reference sequence). Trimming took off 5 bases at V and 5 bases at J, with 22 bases between the two ends. The CDR3 loop is CASSQIGGDGIHEQYF. In nucleotides, the CDR3 is TGTGCCAGTAGTCAGATAGGAGGTGATGGGATCCACGAGCAGTACTTC.

This clonotype was detected ten times or more. The gene calls are TRBV24-1 and TRBJ2-5; possibly TRBD2 for D (5 bases). Trimming cost V 4 bases and J 2 bases, with 10 bases left between them. CDR3 size: 14 residues. Germline V gives CDR1 KGHDR, CDR2 SFDVKD. The CDR3 spells CATSDRTQQETQYF. The CDR3 region has the DNA TGTGCCACCAGTGACCGGACTCAGCAAGAGACCCAGTACTTC.